Given below is one T cell receptor (beta chain) in context. Antigen specificity is unknown. One junction end disagrees with the germline gene, perhaps due to a read error. Sequencing libraries made from TCR beta cDNA carried unique molecular identifiers. cDNA molecules numbering 400,000 to 550,000 came from roughly 1.1 to 9.2 million T cells. A single record per CDR3 protein comes from TCRdb applying MiXCR to the PCR reads. The data show roughly 580,000 distinct CDR3 sequences, around 40% seen once. This CDR3 contains 14 residues. The germline V gene encodes CDR1 ENHRY and CDR2 SYGVKD. The record originates from a study of post-analysis software for immune sequencing data. Findings and caveats of the study: There was significantly lower normalized Chao1 diversity in multiple sclerosis patients than in controls. Four to six TRBV segments, including TRBV5-6, TRBV5-1 and TRBV20-1, were more frequent in patients than controls.

Source material: blood. J is TRBJ2-1 and V is TRBV10-3, with a tentative D call TRBD1 (6 bases). This clonotype originated in a girl under 18 with multiple sclerosis. The DNA for the CDR3 is TGTGCCAACAGTGAGGACAGCTCCTACAATGGGCAGTTCTTT. It translates to CANSEDSSYNGQFF.